The clone carrying this T cell receptor beta chain has a handful of counts. The data belong to a study of blood T cell repertoires in COVID-19. The wider study: T cells, B-cell-depleted T cells, or PBMCs supplied cDNA or gDNA.

Per germline, CDR1 LGHDT and CDR2 YNNKEL (reference sequence). V was clipped by 0 bases and J by 3 bases; unmatched bases: 13. The CDR3 is 18 amino acids. Authors' data handling: Amplification with reference gene primers provided the estimates of nucleated cell counts. Sequencing was performed with immunoSEQ multiplex PCR; in TCRdb, only in-frame clones are kept and a portion is missing. The V and J calls and clone size come from that table; D and trimming were worked out from the DNA. The data show about 330,000 clones, with 88% seen just once and 3.5% to 4% held by the top ten. V is TRBV3-1 (or the pseudogene TRBV3-2) and J is TRBJ2-7, with 8 bases that match TRBD1. The sequence derives from a woman aged 50 to 65 with active or convalescent COVID-19. The sequenced sample consisted of peripheral blood. The CDR3, as DNA: TGTGCCAGCAGCCAAGACGCGGGTCGGGACAGGCTTCTCTACGAGCAGTACTTC. Encoded protein: CASSQDAGRDRLLYEQYF.